The T cell receptor beta chain under discussion was sequenced for a study of T cell responses to AZD1222 COVID-19 vaccine. Regarding this clone: Its antigen is not known.

Study-level results: Spike was spanned by vaccine-associated CD4 TCRs, with dominance at 160-218 and 743-854. A mostly white British donor set with more females was recruited, and clonal diversity was possibly underestimated. Nearly half of spike-specific TCRs reportedly target unmutated variant regions. Following two doses of AZD1222, Spike-specific TCR breadth and depth rose.

TCRdb keeps only in-frame clones here, not all; method: immunoSEQ multiplex PCR. The repertoire holds roughly 250,000 clones, with 85% to 95% as singletons. Germline V gives CDR1 SGDLS, CDR2 YYNGEE. There are 15 residues in the CDR3. V lost 4 bases and J lost 0, with 8 bases in between. The starting material was peripheral blood, obtained on day 0 of AZD1222 vaccination. This clonotype was obtained from an adult in good health. The V gene is TRBV9, the J gene TRBJ1-6; D unresolved. CDR3 sequence reads: CASSLRSSYNSPLHF. DNA of the CDR3: TGTGCCAGCAGCTTACGAAGCTCCTATAATTCACCCCTCCACTTT.